This entry is about one TCR beta chain. The data stem from a study of T cell changes during pregnancy in multiple sclerosis. Profiling relied on immunoSEQ multiplex PCR, and the TCRdb table lists in-frame clones only, not all of them. This sample carries 85,000 to 100,000 clones, roughly 92% of them seen once, and the ten largest clones take under 3%. V trimming: 6 bases; J trimming: 4 bases; junction bases outside the gene matches: 12. This CDR3 contains 16 residues. Germline CDR1 and CDR2: MDHEN and SYDVKM. The V and J genes are TRBV28 and TRBJ1-2; TRBD1 matches at 9 bases. This clonotype originated in a female donor with multiple sclerosis, enrolled in a pregnancy study. Sequencing was performed on peripheral blood, taken in the first trimester of pregnancy. This CDR3 is CASRTVRDRDRYGYTF. In DNA form, the CDR3 reads TGTGCCAGCAGGACAGTACGGGACAGGGACCGCTATGGCTACACCTTC.